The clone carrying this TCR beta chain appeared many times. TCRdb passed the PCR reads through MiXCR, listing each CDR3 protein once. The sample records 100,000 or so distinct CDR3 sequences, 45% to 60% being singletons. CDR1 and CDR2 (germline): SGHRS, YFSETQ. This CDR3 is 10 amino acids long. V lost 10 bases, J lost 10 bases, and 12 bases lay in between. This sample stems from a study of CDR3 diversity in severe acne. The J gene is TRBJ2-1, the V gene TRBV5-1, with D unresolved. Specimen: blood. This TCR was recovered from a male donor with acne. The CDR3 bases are TGCGCCCCCCCCTGTTCGGAGCAGTTCTTC. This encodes CAPPCSEQFF.